This T cell receptor (beta chain) was captured by sequencing in a study of blood T cell repertoires in COVID-19. Study at large: The United States, Italy and Spain supplied acute and convalescent COVID-19 samples. Sample material is recorded as cDNA or gDNA derived from T cells, B-cell-depleted T cells, or PBMCs.

V gave up 0 bases and J gave up 4 bases, with 4 bases separating them. CDR3 size: 14 residues. In germline, CDR1 is LGHNA, CDR2 YNFKEQ. Under the authors' procedure: Amplification of reference gene primers provided the estimated nucleated cell counts. Assay: immunoSEQ multiplex PCR; the TCRdb copy retains only in-frame clones and omits some. V, J and clone size reflect that table, while D and trimming were determined from the DNA. In the table there are some 150,000 clones, around 80% of which are singletons. This clone was seen a handful of times. The rearrangement uses TRBV4-2 and TRBJ1-6, with D unclear. The sequence came from a woman in her fifties or sixties with acute or convalescent COVID-19. Sample: peripheral blood. The CDR3 coding sequence is TGTGCCAGCAGCCAAGAGTCTTATAATTCACCCCTCCACTTT. Amino acid sequence: CASSQESYNSPLHF.